These 15 T cell receptor beta chains were all obtained from the same sample, sequenced in a study of regulatory T cells in long-lasting Graves disease. To make TCR beta libraries, researchers used iRepertoire HTBI primers and Arm-PCR of CDR3 regions. TCRdb processed the multiplex PCR reads anew with MiXCR; each CDR3 protein has one entry. The sample includes under 300,000 distinct CDR3 sequences, around 21% seen only once; the top ten take about 15%. Time point in this sample: newly diagnosed GD, antithyroid drugs for less than 3 months. RNA extracted from PBMCs served as the sequencing template. The specimen comprised peripheral blood mononuclear cells (PBMCs), sampled at new diagnosis, from a patient treated with antithyroid drugs. The receptors come from a female donor with Graves disease.

This clonotype has ten or more counts. This may come from a read error, since a much larger clone is one base off. The V and J genes are TRBV7-2 and TRBJ1-1; no clear D gene. CDR1 and CDR2 from the germline V gene are SGHTA and FQGNSA. The CDR3 is 11 amino acids. V lost 0 bases and J 4 bases, leaving 0 bases between the germline ends. CDR3 nucleotide sequence: TGTGCCAGCAGCTTAGCCACTGAAGCTTTCTTT. It translates to CASSLATEAFF.

This clonotype was found many times. The chain carries TRBV6-1 and TRBJ2-7, with 11 bases that match TRBD2. This CDR3 has 16 amino acids. Per germline, CDR1 MNHNS and CDR2 SASEGT. J lost 0 bases, V lost 6 bases, and 7 bases had no gene match. The CDR3 region has the DNA TGTGCCAGCAGGACGACTAGCGGGGCCAGCTCCTACGAGCAGTACTTC. Translated: CASRTTSGASSYEQYF.

This clonotype was seen repeatedly, ten times or more. The rearrangement joins TRBV12-3 or TRBV12-4 to TRBJ2-7, with 12 positions matching TRBD2. V lost 6 bases to trimming and J lost 6 bases; unmatched junction nucleotides: 6. The CDR3 loop spans 14 amino acids. The CDR3 nucleotides are TGTGCCAGCAGGGCTAGCGGGAGGGCCTTCGAGCAGTACTTC. The encoded protein is CASRASGRAFEQYF.

The V and J genes are TRBV5-1 and TRBJ1-3; D possibly corresponds to TRBD1 (5 bases). The V gene lost 3 bases and the J gene lost 0 bases, with 19 bases spanning the gap. The germline V gene has CDR1 SGHRS and CDR2 YFSETQ. The CDR3 is made up of 18 amino acids. The CDR3 nucleotides read TGCGCCAGCAGCTCCCGGGGGACGGCGACTCTCTCTGGAAACACCATATATTTT. This gives the protein CASSSRGTATLSGNTIYF.

This clonotype has at least ten counts. This chain uses TRBV19 with TRBJ2-5; D not resolved. The CDR3 is 13 residues long. V dropped 1 base and J dropped 7 bases, with 10 bases sitting between them. Germline CDR1 and CDR2: LNHDA and SQIVND (reference sequence). The CDR3 DNA reads TGTGCCAGTAGTATAGTCGCTTTTGGGACCCAGTACTTC. It specifies CASSIVAFGTQYF.

This clonotype was counted ten times or more. The J gene is TRBJ1-4, the V gene TRBV2, with TRBD1 as a possible D gene (6 bases). This CDR3 spans 14 amino acids. The V end lost 11 bases, the J end lost 8 bases, and 21 bases lay between the germline ends. Germline V gene data show CDR1 as SNHLY and CDR2 as FYNNEI. CDR3 amino acids: CALILGGAGEKLFF. DNA for the CDR3: TGTGCCCTGATCCTGGGGGGCGCTGGGGAAAAACTGTTTTTT.

This clonotype came up many times. This chain joins TRBV5-6 and TRBJ2-4; D possibly corresponds to TRBD1 (8 bases). Germline assignment: CDR1 SGHDT and CDR2 YYEEEE. The CDR3 extends over 14 amino acids. V was cut by 4 bases and J by 10 bases, with 18 bases left in between. The CDR3 DNA reads as TGTGCCAGCAGCCCTCTAGCGGACAGGGAAATTCAGTACTTC. It specifies CASSPLADREIQYF.

This clonotype was seen more than once but under ten times. The V gene is TRBV7-9, the J gene TRBJ1-2; TRBD1 aligns across 8 bases. The CDR3 extends over 14 amino acids. Germline CDR1 reads SEHNR; CDR2 reads FQNEAQ (reference sequence). J lost 5 bases, V lost 3 bases, and 5 bases had no gene match. CDR3 region: CASSFGDRRYGYTF. CDR3 nucleotide sequence: TGTGCCAGCAGCTTCGGGGACAGGAGATATGGCTACACCTTC.

V and J are TRBV29-1 and TRBJ2-3; D gene ambiguous. This CDR3 is built from 12 residues. Germline V CDR1 and CDR2: SQVTM, ANQGSEA. V lost 5 bases to trimming and J lost 0 bases, with 6 bases between them. Here the CDR3 DNA reads TGCAGCGTTCTCCTCAGCACAGATACGCAGTATTTT. This sequence encodes CSVLLSTDTQYF.

This clonotype was seen repeatedly, ten times or more. The chain uses TRBV18 and TRBJ1-2, with D hard to call. V was shortened by 0 bases and J by 6 bases, with 11 bases between the two germline ends. CDR1 is KGHSH and CDR2 is LQKENI in the germline V gene. This CDR3 is built from 14 residues. Here the CDR3 reads CASSPPERKDGYTF. CDR3 sequence (DNA): TGTGCCAGCTCACCACCGGAAAGGAAGGATGGCTACACCTTC.

V is TRBV3-1 and J is TRBJ2-1; weak D call: TRBD1 (6 bases). The better agreement between TRBJ2-5 and the DNA end casts doubt on the J call. The CDR3 sequence is 14 residues long. CDR1 is LGHDT, CDR2 YNNKEL, per germline (reference sequence). CDR3 nucleotide sequence: TGTGCCAGCAGCCACTGGGGGCGCGGAGAGACCCAGTACTTC. This codes for CASSHWGRGETQYF.

The chain uses TRBV20-1 and TRBJ2-3; 9 positions match TRBD1. With 3 bases clipped from V and 6 bases from J, the junction kept 4 bases outside the gene matches. Germline assignment: CDR1 DFQATT and CDR2 SNEGSKA (reference sequence). The CDR3 totals 13 residues. This CDR3 reads CSASFTGGDTQYF. The CDR3, as DNA: TGCAGTGCTAGTTTTACAGGGGGCGATACGCAGTATTTT.

On this clonotype: A far larger clone is one base from this, pointing to a likely read error. The chain has TRBV10-3 and TRBJ2-7; the D gene is possibly TRBD2 (7 bases). The CDR3 loop spans 18 amino acids. Germline V gene sequence: CDR1 ENHRY, CDR2 SYGVKD. Trimming left V 5 bases short and J 4 bases short, with 27 bases between. CDR3 residues: CAISYKRDIPSSPYEQYF. In DNA, the CDR3 is TGTGCCATCAGTTATAAGCGGGACATACCCTCTTCCCCGTACGAGCAGTACTTC.

This clonotype was counted at least ten times. The chain links TRBV6-1 to TRBJ1-1, with D uncertain. The CDR3 consists of 14 residues. Germline CDR1 is MNHNS and CDR2 is SASEGT. Deletions cut 7 bases from V and 0 bases from J, with 12 bases between. CDR3 nucleotides: TGTGCCAGCATCCTCGGGAGGCTGAACACTGAAGCTTTCTTT. This translates into CASILGRLNTEAFF.

This clonotype turned up a few times. The junction shows a germline mismatch at one end, possibly a read error. V and J are TRBV11-2 and TRBJ2-3; D might be TRBD1 (5 bases). CDR3 length: 13 amino acids. CDR1 is SGHAT, CDR2 FQNNGV, per germline. The CDR3 is CASSLDGTGTQYF. The CDR3 DNA follows: TGTGCCAGCAGCTTAGACGGCACAGGTACGCAGTATTTT.